This T cell receptor (beta chain) comes out of a study of T cells after yellow fever vaccination. TCRdb used MiXCR to reprocess the 5' RACE reads, holding one entry per CDR3 protein. The sample contains almost 600,000 distinct CDR3 sequences, roughly 14% of which appear only once. The germline V gene has CDR1 SQVTM and CDR2 ANQGSEA. This CDR3 spans 12 amino acids. V was pared by 3 bases and J by 3 bases, with 9 bases between. This clonotype has just a few counts. The V call is TRBV29-1, the J call TRBJ2-7, with D tentatively TRBD1 or TRBD2 (5 bases each). The clonotype originates from a man aged 25 to 40 who received the YFV17D yellow fever vaccine. The sequenced sample was PBMCs, obtained on the day of the yellow fever booster vaccination. The CDR3 sequence: CSVEWDDYEQYF. CDR3 DNA sequence: TGCAGCGTTGAGTGGGACGACTACGAGCAGTACTTC.